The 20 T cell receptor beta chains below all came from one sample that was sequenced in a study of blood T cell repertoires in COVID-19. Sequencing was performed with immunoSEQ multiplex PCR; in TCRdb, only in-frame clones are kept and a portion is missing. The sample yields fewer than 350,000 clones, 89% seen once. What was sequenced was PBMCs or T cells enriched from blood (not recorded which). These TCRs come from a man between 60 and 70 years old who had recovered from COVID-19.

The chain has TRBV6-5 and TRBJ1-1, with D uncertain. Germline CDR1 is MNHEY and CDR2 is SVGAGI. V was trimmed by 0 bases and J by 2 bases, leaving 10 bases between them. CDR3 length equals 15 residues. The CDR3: CASSYSLTLNTEAFF. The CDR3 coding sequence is TGTGCCAGCAGTTACTCTCTGACACTCAACACTGAAGCTTTCTTT.

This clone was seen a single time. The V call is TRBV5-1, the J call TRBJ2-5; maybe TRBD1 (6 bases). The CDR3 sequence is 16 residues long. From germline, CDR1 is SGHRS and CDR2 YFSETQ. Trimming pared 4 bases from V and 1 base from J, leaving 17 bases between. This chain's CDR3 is CASSLTGPLLQETQYF. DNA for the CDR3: TGCGCCAGCAGCCTTACAGGGCCCCTTCTCCAAGAGACCCAGTACTTC.

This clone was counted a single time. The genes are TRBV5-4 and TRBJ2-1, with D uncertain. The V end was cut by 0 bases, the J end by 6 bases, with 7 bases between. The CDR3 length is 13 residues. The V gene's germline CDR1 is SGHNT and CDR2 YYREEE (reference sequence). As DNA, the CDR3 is TGTGCCAGCAGCTTGGTCCCTCCCAATGAGCAGTTCTTC. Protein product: CASSLVPPNEQFF.

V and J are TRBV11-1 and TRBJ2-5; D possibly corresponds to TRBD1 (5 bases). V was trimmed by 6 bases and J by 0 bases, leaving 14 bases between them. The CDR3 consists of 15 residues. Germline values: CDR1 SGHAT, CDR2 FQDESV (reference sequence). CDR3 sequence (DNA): TGTGCCAGCAGTTCCCGACAGACGTACCAAGAGACCCAGTACTTC. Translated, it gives CASSSRQTYQETQYF.

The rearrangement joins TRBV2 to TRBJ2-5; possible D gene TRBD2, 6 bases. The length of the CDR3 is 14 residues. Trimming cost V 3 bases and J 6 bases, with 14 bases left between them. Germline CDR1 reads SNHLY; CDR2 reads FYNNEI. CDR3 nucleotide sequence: TGTGCCAGCAGTGACCGCCTAGCGCTGAAGACCCAGTACTTC. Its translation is CASSDRLALKTQYF.

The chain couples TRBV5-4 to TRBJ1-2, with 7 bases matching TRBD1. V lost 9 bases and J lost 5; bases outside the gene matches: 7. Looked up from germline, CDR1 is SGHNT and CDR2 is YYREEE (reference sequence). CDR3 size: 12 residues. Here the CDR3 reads CAILKQGYGYTF. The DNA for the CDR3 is TGTGCCATCTTAAAACAGGGGTATGGCTACACCTTC.

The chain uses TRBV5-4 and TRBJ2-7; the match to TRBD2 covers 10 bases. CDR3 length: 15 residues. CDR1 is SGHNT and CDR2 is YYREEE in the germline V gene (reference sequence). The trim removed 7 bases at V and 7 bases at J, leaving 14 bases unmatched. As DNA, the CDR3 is TGTGCCAGCCGCCCCGGGACTAGCGCCCAAGGGGAGCAGTACTTC. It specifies CASRPGTSAQGEQYF. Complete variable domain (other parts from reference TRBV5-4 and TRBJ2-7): ETGVTQSPTHLIKTRGQQVTLRCSSQSGHNTVSWYQQALGQGPQFIFQYYREEENGRGNFPPRFSGLQFPNYSSELNVNALELDDSALYLCASRPGTSAQGEQYFGPGTRLTVT.

In DNA form, the CDR3 reads TGTGCCAGCTCAGGACAGGACCCCAATGGCTACACCTTC. This translates into CASSGQDPNGYTF. The V call is TRBV18, the J call TRBJ1-2; 7 nucleotides match TRBD1. The CDR3 spans 13 residues. J lost 6 bases, V lost 5 bases, and 6 bases had no gene match. The V gene's germline CDR1 is KGHSH and CDR2 LQKENI.

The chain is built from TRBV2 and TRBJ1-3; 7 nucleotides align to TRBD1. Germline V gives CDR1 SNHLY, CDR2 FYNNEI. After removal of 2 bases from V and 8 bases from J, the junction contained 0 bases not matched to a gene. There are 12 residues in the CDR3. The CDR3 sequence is CASSEQGDTIYF. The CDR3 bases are TGTGCCAGCAGTGAACAGGGGGACACCATATATTTT.

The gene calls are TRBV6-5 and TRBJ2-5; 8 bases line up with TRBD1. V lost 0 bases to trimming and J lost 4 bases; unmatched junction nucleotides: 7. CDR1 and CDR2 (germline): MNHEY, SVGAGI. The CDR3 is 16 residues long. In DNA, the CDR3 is TGTGCCAGCAGTTACTCGTCCGGACAGGGTCTAGAGACCCAGTACTTC. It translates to CASSYSSGQGLETQYF.

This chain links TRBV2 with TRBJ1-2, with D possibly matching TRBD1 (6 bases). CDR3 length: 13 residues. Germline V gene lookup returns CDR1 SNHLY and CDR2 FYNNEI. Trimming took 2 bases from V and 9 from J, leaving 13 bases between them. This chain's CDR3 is CASSENRDKSYTF. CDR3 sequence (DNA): TGTGCCAGCAGTGAAAACAGGGACAAAAGCTACACCTTC.

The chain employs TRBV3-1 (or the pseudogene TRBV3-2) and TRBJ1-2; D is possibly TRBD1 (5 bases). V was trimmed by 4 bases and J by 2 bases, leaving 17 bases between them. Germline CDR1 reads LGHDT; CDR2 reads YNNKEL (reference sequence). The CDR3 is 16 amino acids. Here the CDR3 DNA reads TGTGCCAGCAGCCTAAGACTGGGGACTGCGAACTATGGCTACACCTTC. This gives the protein CASSLRLGTANYGYTF.

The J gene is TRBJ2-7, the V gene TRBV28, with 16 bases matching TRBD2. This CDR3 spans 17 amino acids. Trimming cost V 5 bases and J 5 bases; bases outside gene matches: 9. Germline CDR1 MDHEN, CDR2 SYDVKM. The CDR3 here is CASSLLGTSGRDNEQYF. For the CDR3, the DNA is TGTGCCAGCAGTCTCCTAGGGACTAGCGGGAGGGATAACGAGCAGTACTTC.

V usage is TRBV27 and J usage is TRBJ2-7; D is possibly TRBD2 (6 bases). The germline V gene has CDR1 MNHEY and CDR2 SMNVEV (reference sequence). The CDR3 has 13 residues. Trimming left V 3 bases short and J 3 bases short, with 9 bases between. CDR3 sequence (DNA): TGTGCCAGCAGTTTTCCGGGAGACTACGAGCAGTACTTC. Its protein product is CASSFPGDYEQYF.

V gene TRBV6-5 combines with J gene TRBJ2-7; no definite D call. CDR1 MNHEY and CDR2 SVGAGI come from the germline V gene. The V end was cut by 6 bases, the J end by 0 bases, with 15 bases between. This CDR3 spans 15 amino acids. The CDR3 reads CASRKTPVDSYEQYF. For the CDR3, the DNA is TGTGCCAGCAGAAAGACACCGGTAGACTCCTACGAGCAGTACTTC.

CDR3 region: CASSLRLLVSYNEQFF. The CDR3 DNA reads as TGTGCCAGCAGCTTACGACTCTTAGTTTCCTACAATGAGCAGTTCTTC. The chain is built from TRBV5-6 and TRBJ2-1; D gene unclear. CDR1 and CDR2 (germline): SGHDT, YYEEEE. V lost 2 bases and J lost 1, with 13 bases in between. This CDR3 spans 16 amino acids.

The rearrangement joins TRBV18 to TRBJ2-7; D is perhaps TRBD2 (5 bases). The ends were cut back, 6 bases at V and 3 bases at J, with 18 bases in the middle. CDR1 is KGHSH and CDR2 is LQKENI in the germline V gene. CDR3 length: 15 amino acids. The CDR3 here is CASSPSTGIGYEQYF. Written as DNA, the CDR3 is TGTGCCAGCTCTCCTAGCACCGGGATCGGCTACGAGCAGTACTTC.

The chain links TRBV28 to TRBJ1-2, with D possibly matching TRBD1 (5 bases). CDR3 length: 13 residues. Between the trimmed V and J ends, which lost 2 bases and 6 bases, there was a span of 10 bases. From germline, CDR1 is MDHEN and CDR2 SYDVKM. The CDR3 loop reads CASSLRGEDGYTF. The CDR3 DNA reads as TGTGCCAGCAGTTTACGGGGGGAGGATGGCTACACCTTC.

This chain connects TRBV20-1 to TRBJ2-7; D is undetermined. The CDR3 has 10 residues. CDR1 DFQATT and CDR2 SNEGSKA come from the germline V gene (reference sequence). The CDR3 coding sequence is TGCAGCGCTCTAGATTACGAGCAGTACTTC. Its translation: CSALDYEQYF.

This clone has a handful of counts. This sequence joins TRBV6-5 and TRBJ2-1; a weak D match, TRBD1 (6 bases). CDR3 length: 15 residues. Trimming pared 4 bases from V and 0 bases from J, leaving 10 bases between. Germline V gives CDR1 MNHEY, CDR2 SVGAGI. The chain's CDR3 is CASSWDTSSYNEQFF. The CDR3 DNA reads TGTGCCAGCAGTTGGGACACGAGCTCCTACAATGAGCAGTTCTTC.